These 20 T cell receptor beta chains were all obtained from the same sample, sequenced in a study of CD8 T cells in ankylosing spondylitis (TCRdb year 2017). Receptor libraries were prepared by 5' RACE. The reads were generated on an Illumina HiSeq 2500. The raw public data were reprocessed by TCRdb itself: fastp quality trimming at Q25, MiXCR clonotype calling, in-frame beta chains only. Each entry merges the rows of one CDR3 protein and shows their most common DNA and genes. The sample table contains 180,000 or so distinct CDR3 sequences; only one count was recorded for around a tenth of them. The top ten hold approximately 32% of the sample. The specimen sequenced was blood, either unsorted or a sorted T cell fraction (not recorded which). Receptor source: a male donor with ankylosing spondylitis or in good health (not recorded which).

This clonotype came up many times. CDR3 sequence: CASSSTGNTGELFF. CDR3 DNA: TGCGCCAGCAGCTCGACAGGGAACACCGGGGAGCTGTTTTTT. The chain has TRBV5-1 and TRBJ2-2, with a weak D call TRBD1 (6 bases). Germline V gene sequence: CDR1 SGHRS, CDR2 YFSETQ. The CDR3 loop spans 14 amino acids. With 3 bases removed from V and 1 base from J, the gap between germline ends came to 7 bases.

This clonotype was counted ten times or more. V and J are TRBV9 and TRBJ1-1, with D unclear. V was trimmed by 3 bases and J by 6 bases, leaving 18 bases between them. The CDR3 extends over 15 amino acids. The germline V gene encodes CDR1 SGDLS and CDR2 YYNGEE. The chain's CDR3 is CASSAATGLLAEAFF. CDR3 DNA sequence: TGTGCCAGCAGCGCCGCCACCGGACTACTTGCTGAAGCTTTCTTT.

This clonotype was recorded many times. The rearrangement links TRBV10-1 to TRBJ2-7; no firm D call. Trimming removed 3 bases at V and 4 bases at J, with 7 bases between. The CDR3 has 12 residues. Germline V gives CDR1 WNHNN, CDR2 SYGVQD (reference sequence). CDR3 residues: CASSDSHYEQYF. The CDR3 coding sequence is TGCGCCAGCAGTGATTCTCATTACGAGCAGTACTTC.

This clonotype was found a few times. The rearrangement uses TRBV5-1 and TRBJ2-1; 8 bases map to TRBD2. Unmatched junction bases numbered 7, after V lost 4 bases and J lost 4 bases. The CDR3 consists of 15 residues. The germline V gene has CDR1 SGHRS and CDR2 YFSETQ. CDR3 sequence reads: CASSQIGGGYNEQFF. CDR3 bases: TGCGCCAGCAGCCAAATCGGGGGGGGTTACAATGAGCAGTTCTTC.

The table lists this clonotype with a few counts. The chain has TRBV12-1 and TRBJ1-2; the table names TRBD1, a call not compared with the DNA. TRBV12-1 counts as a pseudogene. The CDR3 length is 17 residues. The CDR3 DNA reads TGTGCCAGCAGCTCACACCTGGGACAGGACGATCGGGGTGGCTACACCTTC. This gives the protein CASSSHLGQDDRGGYTF.

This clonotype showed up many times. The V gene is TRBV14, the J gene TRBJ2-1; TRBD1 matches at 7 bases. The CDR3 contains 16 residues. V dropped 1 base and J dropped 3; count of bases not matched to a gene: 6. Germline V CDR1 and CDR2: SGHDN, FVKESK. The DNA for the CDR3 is TGTGCCAGCAGCCAAGGTACAGGGGCGAACTACAATGAGCAGTTCTTC. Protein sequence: CASSQGTGANYNEQFF.

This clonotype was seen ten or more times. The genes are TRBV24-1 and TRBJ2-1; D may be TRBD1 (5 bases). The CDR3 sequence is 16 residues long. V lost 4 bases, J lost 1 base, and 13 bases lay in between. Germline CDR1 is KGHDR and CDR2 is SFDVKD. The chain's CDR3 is CATSEAGLRSYNEQFF. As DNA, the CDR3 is TGTGCCACCAGTGAGGCAGGGTTAAGGTCCTACAATGAGCAGTTCTTC.

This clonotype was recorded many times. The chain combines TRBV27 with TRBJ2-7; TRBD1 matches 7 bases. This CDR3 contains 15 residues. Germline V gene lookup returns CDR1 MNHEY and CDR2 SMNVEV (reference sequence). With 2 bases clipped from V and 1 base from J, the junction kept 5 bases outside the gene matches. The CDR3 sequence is CASSLTPTGSYEQYF. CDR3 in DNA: TGTGCCAGCAGTTTAACCCCGACAGGGTCCTACGAGCAGTACTTC.

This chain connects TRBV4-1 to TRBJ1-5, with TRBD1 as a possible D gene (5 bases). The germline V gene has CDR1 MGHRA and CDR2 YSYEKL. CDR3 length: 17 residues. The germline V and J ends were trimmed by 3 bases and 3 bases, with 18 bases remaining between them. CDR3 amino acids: CASSQGRAGGLNQPQHF. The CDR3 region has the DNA TGCGCCAGCAGCCAGGGGCGGGCGGGCGGCCTCAATCAGCCCCAGCATTTT.

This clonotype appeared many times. In DNA, the CDR3 is TGTGCCAGCCGCCGCGGAAGTTCCTACGAGCAGTACTTC. The encoded protein is CASRRGSSYEQYF. V is TRBV12-3 or TRBV12-4 and J is TRBJ2-7, with D hard to call. The CDR3 is 13 residues long. The germline V and J ends were trimmed by 8 bases and 1 base, with 12 bases remaining between them.

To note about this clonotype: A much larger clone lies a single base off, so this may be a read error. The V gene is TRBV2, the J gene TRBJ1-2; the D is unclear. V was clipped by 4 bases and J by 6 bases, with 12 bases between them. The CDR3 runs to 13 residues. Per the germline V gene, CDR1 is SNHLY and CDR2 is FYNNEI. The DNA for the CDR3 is TGTGCCAGCAGTGGCGGGGAGGCTCATGGCTACACCTTC. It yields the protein CASSGGEAHGYTF.

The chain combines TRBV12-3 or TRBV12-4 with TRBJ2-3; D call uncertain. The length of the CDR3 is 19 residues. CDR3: CTCSPTNTYKDSSTDTQYF. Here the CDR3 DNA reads TGTACCTGCAGCCCCACGAATACGTACAAGGATTCTAGCACAGATACGCAGTATTTT.

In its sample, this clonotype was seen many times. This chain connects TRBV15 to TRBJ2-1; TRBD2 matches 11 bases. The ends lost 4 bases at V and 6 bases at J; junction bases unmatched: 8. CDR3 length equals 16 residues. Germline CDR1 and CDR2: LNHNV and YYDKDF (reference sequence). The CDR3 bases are TGTGCCACCAGCACTTTACTAGCGGGAGTTATCAATGAGCAGTTCTTC. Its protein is CATSTLLAGVINEQFF.

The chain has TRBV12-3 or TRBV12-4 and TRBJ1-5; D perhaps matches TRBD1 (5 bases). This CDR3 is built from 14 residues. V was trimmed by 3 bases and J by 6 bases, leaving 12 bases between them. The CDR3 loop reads CASSLGGFVQPQHF. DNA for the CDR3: TGTGCCAGCAGTTTGGGGGGGTTCGTTCAGCCCCAGCATTTT.

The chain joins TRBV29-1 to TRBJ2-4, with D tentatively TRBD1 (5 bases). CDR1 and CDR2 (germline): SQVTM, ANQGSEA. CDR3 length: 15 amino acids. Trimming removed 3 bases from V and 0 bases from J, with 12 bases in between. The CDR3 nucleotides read TGCAGCGTTGAGGACACAAGAATAGCCAAAAACATTCAGTACTTC. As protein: CSVEDTRIAKNIQYF.

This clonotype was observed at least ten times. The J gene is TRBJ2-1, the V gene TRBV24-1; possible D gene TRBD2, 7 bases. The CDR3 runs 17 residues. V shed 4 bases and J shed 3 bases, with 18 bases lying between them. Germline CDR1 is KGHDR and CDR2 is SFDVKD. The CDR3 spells CATSEKVLGGGYNEQFF. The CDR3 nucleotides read TGTGCCACCAGTGAGAAAGTCTTAGGGGGGGGCTACAATGAGCAGTTCTTC.

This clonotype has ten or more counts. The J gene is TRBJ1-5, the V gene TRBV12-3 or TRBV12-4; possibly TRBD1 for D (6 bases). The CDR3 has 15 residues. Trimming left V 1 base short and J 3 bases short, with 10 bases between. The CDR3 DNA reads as TGTGCCAGCAGTTTAGAGTCAGGGGACAATCAGCCCCAGCATTTT. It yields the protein CASSLESGDNQPQHF.

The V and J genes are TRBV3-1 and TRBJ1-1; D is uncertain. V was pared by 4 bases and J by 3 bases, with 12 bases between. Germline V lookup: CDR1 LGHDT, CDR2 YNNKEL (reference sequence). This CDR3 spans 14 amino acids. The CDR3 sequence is CASSPSPADTEAFF. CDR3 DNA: TGTGCCAGCAGCCCTTCCCCGGCGGACACTGAAGCTTTCTTT.

In nucleotides, the CDR3 is TGTGCCAGCAGTTATCGACAGGGGGGCCCGGTTAAAGAGACCCAGTACTTC. Protein product: CASSYRQGGPVKETQYF. The chain joins TRBV27 to TRBJ2-5; 9 bases line up with TRBD1. The junction had 12 bases not matched to a gene; V was cut back by 4 bases and J by 3 bases. Germline loops: CDR1 MNHEY, CDR2 SMNVEV (reference sequence). The CDR3 is made up of 17 amino acids.

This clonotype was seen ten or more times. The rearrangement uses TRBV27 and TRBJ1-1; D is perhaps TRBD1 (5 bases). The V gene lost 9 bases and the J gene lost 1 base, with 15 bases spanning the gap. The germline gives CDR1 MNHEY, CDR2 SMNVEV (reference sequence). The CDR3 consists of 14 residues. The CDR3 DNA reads TGTGCCAGTTATCTTGGGGGAGGGAACACTGAAGCTTTCTTT. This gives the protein CASYLGGGNTEAFF.